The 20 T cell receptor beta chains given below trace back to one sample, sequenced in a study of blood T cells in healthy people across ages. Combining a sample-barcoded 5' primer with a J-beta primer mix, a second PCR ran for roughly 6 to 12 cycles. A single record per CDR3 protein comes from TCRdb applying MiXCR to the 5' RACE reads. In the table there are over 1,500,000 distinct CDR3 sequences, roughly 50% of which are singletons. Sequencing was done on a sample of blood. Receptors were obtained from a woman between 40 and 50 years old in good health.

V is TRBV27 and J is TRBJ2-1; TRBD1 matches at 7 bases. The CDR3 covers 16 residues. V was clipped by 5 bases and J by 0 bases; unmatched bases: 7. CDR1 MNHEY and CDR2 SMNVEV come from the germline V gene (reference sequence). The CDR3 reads CASSLVGGLSYNEQFF. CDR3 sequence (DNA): TGTGCCAGCAGTCTCGTAGGGGGCCTCTCCTACAATGAGCAGTTCTTC.

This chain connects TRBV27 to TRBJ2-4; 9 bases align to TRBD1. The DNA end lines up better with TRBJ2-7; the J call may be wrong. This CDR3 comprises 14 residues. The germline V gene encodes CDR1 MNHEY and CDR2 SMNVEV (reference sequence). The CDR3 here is CASKGGGTGNEQYF. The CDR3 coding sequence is TGTGCCAGCAAAGGGGGAGGGACAGGGAACGAGCAGTACTTC.

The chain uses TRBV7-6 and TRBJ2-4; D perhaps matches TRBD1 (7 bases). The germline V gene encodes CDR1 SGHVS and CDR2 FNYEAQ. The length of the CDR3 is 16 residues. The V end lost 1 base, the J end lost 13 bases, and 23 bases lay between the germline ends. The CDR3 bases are TGTGCCAGCAGCTTAGGAGTAGGGACAGCCACGGGAGAGCAGTACTTC. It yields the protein CASSLGVGTATGEQYF.

The CDR3 loop reads CASSQDGFGNQPQHF. CDR3 in DNA: TGTGCCAGCAGCCAAGATGGGTTCGGCAATCAGCCCCAGCATTTT. The V and J genes are TRBV4-2 and TRBJ1-5; no clear D gene. CDR1 LGHNA and CDR2 YNFKEQ come from the germline V gene. The CDR3 has 15 residues. Trimming pared 0 bases from V and 2 bases from J, leaving 8 bases between.

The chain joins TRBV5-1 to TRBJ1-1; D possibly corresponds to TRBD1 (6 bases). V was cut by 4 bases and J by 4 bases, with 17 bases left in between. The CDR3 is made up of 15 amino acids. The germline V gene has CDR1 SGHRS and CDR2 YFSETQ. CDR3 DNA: TGCGCCAGCAGCCCCCTCGAGGGGGGGAGCACTGAAGCTTTCTTT. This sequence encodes CASSPLEGGSTEAFF.

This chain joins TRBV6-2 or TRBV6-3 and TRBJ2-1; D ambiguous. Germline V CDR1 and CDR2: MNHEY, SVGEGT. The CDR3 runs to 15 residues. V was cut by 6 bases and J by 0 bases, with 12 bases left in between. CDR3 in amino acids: CASSPWTASYNEQFF. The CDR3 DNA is TGTGCCAGCAGCCCCTGGACGGCCTCCTACAATGAGCAGTTCTTC.

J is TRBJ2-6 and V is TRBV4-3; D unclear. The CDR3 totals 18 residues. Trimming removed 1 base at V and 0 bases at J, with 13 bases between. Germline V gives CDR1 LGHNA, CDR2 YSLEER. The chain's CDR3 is CASSQARRAPSGANVLTF. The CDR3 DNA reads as TGCGCCAGCAGCCAAGCCCGTCGAGCGCCCTCTGGGGCCAACGTCCTGACTTTC.

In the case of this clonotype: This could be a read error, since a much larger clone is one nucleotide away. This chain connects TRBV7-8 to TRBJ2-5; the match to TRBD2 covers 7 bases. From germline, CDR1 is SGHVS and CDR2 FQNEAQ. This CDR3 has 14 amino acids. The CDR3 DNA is TGTACCAGCAGCCCCCGGGGGGACCAAGAGACCCAGTACTTC. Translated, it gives CTSSPRGDQETQYF.

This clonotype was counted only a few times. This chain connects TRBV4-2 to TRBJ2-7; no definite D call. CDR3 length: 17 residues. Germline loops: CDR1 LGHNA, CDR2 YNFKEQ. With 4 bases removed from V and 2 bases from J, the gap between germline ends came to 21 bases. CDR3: CASSPNPHRKVTYEQYF. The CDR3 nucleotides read TGTGCCAGCAGCCCGAACCCGCACCGGAAAGTGACCTACGAGCAGTACTTC.

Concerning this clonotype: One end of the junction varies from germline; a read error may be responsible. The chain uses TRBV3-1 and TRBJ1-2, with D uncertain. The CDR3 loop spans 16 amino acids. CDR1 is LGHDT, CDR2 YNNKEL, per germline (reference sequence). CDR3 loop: CTSSQNSGLGSYGYTF. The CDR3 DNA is TGTACCAGCAGCCAAAATTCCGGACTGGGCTCCTATGGCTACACCTTC.

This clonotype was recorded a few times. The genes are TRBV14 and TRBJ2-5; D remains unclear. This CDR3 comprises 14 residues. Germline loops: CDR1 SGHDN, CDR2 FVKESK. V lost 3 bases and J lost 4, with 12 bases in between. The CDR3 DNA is TGTGCCAGCAGCCACAGGAACCTCCCAGAGACCCAGTACTTC. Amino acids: CASSHRNLPETQYF.

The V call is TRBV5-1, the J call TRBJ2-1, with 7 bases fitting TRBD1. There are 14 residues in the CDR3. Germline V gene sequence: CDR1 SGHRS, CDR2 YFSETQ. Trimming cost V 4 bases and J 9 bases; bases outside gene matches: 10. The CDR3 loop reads CASSDNRGGGEQFF. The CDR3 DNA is TGCGCCAGCAGCGATAACAGGGGTGGGGGTGAGCAGTTCTTC.

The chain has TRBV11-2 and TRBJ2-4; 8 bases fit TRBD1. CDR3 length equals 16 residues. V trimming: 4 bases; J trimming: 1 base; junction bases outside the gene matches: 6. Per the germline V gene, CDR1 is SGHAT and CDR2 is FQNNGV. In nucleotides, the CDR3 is TGTGCCAGCAGCTCGATCCAGGGGGCGGCCAAAAACATTCAGTACTTC. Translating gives CASSSIQGAAKNIQYF.

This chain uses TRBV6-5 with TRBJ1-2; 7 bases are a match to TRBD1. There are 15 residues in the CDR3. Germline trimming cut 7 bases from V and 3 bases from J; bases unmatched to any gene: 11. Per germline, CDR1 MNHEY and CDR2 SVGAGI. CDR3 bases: TGTGCCAGCACGAAGGCAGGGGGGTCGTACTATGGCTACACCTTC. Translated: CASTKAGGSYYGYTF.

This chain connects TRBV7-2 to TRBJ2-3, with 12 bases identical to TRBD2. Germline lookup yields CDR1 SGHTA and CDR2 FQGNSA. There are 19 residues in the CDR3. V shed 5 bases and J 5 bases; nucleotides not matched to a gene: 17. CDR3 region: CASSDWTSGEAGYLDTQYF. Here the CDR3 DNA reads TGTGCCAGCAGCGACTGGACTAGCGGGGAGGCTGGATATTTAGATACGCAGTATTTT.

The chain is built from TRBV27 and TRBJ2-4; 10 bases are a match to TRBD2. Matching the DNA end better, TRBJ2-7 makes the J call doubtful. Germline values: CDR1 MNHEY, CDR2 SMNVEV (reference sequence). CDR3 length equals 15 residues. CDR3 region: CASSLHGVAGGEQYF. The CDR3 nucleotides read TGTGCCAGCAGTTTACACGGGGTAGCGGGGGGCGAGCAGTACTTC.

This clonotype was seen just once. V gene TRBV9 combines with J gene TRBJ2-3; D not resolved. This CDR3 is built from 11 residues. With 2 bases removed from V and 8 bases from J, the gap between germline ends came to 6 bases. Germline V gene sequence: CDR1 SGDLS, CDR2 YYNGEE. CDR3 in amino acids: CASSVSSTQYF. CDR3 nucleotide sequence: TGTGCCAGCAGCGTTTCTAGTACGCAGTATTTT.

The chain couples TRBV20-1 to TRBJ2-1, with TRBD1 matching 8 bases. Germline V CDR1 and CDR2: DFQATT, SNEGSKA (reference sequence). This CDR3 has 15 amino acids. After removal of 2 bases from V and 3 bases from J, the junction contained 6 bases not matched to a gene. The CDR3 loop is CSARPGQDRYNEQFF. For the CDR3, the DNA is TGCAGTGCTAGACCGGGACAGGACCGCTACAATGAGCAGTTCTTC.

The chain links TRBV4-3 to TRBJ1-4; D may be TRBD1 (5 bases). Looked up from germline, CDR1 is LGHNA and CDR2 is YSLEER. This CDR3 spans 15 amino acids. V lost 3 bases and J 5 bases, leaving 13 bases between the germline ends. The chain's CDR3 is CASSHAPTANEKLFF. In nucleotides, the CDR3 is TGCGCCAGCAGCCATGCACCGACAGCGAATGAAAAACTGTTTTTT.

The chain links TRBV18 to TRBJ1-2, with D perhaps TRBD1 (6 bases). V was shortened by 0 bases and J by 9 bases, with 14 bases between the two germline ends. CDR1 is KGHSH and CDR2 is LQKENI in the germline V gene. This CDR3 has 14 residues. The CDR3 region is CASSPPTGPWSYTF. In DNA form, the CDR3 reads TGTGCCAGCTCACCACCAACAGGGCCGTGGAGCTACACCTTC.